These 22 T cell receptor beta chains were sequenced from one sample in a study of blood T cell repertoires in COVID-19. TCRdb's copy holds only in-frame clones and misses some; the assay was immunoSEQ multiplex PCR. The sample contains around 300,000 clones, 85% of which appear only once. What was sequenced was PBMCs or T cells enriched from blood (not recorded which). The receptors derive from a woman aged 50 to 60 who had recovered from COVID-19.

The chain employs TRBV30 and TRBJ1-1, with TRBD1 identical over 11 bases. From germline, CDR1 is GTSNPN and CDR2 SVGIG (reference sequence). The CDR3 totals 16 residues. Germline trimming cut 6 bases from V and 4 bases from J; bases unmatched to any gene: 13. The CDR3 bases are TGTGCCTGCCGAGCTAGGGGACAGGGGGGAGGCACTGAAGCTTTCTTT. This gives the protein CACRARGQGGGTEAFF.

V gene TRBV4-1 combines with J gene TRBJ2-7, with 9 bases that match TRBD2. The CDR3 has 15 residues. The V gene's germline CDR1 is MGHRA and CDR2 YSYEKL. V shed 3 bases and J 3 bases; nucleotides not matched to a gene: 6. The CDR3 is CASSQERGAHYEQYF. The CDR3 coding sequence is TGCGCCAGCAGCCAGGAGCGGGGGGCCCACTACGAGCAGTACTTC.

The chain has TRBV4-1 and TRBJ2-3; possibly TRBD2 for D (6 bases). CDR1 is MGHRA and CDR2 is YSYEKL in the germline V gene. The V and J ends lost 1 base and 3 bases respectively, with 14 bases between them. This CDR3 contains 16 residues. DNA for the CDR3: TGCGCCAGCAGCCAAGTTGTAGCGGCCCGGACAGATACGCAGTATTTT. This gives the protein CASSQVVAARTDTQYF.

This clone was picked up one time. CDR3 DNA: TGTGCCAGCAGCTGGGGGGATTTGACTGAAGCTTTCTTT. It is translated as CASSWGDLTEAFF. The chain uses TRBV7-9 and TRBJ1-1; D is possibly TRBD1 (5 bases). Per the germline V gene, CDR1 is SEHNR and CDR2 is FQNEAQ (reference sequence). V gave up 4 bases and J gave up 5 bases, with 11 bases separating them. This CDR3 is built from 13 residues.

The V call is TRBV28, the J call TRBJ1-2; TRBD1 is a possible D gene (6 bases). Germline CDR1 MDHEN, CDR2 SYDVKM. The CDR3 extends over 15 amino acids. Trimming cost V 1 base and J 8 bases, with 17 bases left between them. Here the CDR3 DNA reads TGTGCCAGCAGTTTATATCCCAGGGGAAGATGGGGCTACACCTTC. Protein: CASSLYPRGRWGYTF.

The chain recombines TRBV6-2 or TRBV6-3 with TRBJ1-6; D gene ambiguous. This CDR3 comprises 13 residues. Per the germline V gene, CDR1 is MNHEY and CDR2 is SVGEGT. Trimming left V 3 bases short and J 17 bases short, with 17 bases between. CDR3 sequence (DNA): TGTGCCAGCAGTTATGCGGCCGCGGGTCGTATCCACTTT. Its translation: CASSYAAAGRIHF.

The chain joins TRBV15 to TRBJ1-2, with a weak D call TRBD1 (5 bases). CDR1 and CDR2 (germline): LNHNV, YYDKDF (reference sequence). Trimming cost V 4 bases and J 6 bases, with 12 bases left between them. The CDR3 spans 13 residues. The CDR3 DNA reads TGTGCCACCAGCAATCGGGGGTGGGATGGCTACACCTTC. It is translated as CATSNRGWDGYTF.

In nucleotides, the CDR3 is TGTGCCAGCAGCTCAGACTTGGATGAAGCTTTCTTT. Translation: CASSSDLDEAFF. The chain joins TRBV7-8 to TRBJ1-1; D call uncertain. The CDR3 loop spans 12 amino acids. CDR1 is SGHVS and CDR2 is FQNEAQ in the germline V gene. The V end lost 4 bases, the J end lost 7 bases, and 10 bases lay between the germline ends.

In DNA, the CDR3 is TGTGCCAGCAGCTTAGTCCAATCGGGAAACACTGAAGCTTTCTTT. Residues: CASSLVQSGNTEAFF. This chain joins TRBV7-6 and TRBJ1-1; D is unclear. Trimming removed 1 base at V and 2 bases at J, with 11 bases between. CDR3 length: 15 amino acids. Germline assignment: CDR1 SGHVS and CDR2 FNYEAQ.

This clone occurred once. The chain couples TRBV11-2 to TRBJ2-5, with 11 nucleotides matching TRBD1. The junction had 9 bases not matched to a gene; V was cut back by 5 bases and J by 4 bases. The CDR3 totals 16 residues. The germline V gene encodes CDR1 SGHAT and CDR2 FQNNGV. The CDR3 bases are TGTGCCAGCAGCCTATTAACCGGGACAGGGGGAGAGACCCAGTACTTC. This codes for CASSLLTGTGGETQYF.

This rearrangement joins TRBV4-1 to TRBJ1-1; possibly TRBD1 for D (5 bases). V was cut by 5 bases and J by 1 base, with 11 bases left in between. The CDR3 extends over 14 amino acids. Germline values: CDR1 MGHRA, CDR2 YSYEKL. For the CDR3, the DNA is TGCGCCAGCAGCTATAGACAGTGGAACACTGAAGCTTTCTTT. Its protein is CASSYRQWNTEAFF.

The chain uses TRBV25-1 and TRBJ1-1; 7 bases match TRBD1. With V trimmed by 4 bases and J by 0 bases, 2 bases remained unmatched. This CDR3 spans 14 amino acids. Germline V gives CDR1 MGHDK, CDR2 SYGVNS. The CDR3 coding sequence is TGTGCCAGCAGTGCTGACAGGGTGAACACTGAAGCTTTCTTT. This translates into CASSADRVNTEAFF.

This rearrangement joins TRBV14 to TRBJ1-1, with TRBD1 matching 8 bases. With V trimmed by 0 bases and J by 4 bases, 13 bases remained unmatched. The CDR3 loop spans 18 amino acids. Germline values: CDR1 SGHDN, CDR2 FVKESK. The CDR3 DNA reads TGTGCCAGCAGCCAAGATAGGGACAGGCCAAGCTCACGCACTGAAGCTTTCTTT. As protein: CASSQDRDRPSSRTEAFF.

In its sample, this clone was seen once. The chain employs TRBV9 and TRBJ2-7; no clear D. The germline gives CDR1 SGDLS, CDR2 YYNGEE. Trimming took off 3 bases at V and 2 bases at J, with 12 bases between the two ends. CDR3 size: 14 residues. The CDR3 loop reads CASSATYRAYEQYF. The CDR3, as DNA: TGTGCCAGCAGCGCGACATACCGAGCCTACGAGCAGTACTTC.

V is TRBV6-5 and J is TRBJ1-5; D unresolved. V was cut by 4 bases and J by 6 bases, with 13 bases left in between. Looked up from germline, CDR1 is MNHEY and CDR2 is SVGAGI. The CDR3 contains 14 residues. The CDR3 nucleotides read TGTGCCAGCAGTTTTTCGAGGGAGGGTCAGCCCCAGCATTTT. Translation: CASSFSREGQPQHF.

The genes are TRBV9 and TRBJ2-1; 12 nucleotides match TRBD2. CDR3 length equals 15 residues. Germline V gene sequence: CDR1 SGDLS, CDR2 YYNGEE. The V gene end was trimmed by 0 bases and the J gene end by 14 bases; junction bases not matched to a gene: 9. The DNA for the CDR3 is TGTGCCAGCAGCGTAGGGCTAGCGGGAGGGCGGGGCGAGTTCTTC. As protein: CASSVGLAGGRGEFF.

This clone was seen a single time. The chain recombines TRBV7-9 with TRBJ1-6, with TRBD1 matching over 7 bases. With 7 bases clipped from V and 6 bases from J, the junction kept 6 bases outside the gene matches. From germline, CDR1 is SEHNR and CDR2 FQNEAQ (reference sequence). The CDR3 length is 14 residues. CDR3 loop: CASKSGQVNSPLHF. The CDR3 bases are TGTGCCAGCAAGTCAGGACAGGTTAATTCACCCCTCCACTTT.

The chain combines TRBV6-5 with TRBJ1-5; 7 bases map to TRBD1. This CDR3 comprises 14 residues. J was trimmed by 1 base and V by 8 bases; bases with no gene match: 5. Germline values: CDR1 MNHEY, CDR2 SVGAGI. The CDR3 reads CASGSGGSNQPQHF. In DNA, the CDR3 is TGTGCCAGCGGGTCAGGGGGGAGCAATCAGCCCCAGCATTTT.

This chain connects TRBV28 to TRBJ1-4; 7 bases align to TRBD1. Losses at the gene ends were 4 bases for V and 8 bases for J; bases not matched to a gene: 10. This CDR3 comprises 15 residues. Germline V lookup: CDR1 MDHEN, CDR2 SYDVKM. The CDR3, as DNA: TGTGCCAGCAGTTCAATCCGACAGGGAGGAGAAAAACTGTTTTTT. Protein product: CASSSIRQGGEKLFF.

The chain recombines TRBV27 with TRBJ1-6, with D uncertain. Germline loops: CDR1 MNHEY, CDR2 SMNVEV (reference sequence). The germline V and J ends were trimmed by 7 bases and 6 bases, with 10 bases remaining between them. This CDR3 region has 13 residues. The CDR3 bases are TGTGCCAGCAAAGTGGCTGGTAATTCACCCCTCCACTTT. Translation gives CASKVAGNSPLHF.

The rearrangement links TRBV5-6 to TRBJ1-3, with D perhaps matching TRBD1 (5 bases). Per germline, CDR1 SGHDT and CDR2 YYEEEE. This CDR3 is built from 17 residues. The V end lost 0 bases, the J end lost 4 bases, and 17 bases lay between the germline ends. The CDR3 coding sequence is TGTGCCAGCAGCTTGGGATTTAGGGGTGGAGACGGAAACACCATATATTTT. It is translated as CASSLGFRGGDGNTIYF.

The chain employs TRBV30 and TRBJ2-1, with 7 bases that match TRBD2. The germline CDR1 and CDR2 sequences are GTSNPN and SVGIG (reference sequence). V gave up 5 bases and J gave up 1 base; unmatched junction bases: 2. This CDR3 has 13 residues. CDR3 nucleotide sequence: TGTGCCTGGCAGCGGGGATCCTACAATGAGCAGTTCTTC. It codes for CAWQRGSYNEQFF. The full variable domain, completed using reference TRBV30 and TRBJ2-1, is SQTIHQWPATLVQPVGSPLSLECTVEGTSNPNLYWYRQAAGRGLQLLFYSVGIGQISSEVPQNLSASRPQDRQFILSSKKLLLSDSGFYLCAWQRGSYNEQFFGPGTRLTVL.